Shown below are 24 T cell receptor beta chains from a single sample sequenced in a study of blood T cell repertoires in COVID-19. Sequencing used immunoSEQ multiplex PCR; TCRdb keeps in-frame clones, though not all of them. The sample records approximately 140,000 clones, 88% being singletons. Sequencing was performed on peripheral blood. Every receptor here comes from a human donor with COVID-19, enrolled during active disease. The donor label of this sample is uncertain.

V and J are TRBV25-1 and TRBJ2-7; no reliable D call. The CDR3 is made up of 13 amino acids. V was clipped by 1 base and J by 4 bases, with 8 bases between them. Germline loops: CDR1 MGHDK, CDR2 SYGVNS. The CDR3: CASSESYRYEQYF. The CDR3 coding sequence is TGTGCCAGCAGTGAATCGTATCGGTACGAGCAGTACTTC.

The chain recombines TRBV5-1 with TRBJ2-2; D perhaps matches TRBD2 (5 bases). The germline V gene has CDR1 SGHRS and CDR2 YFSETQ. V was clipped by 6 bases and J by 4 bases, with 19 bases between them. CDR3 length equals 16 residues. CDR3 residues: CASTKSEDLPTGELFF. CDR3 in DNA: TGCGCCAGCACCAAATCGGAGGACTTACCCACCGGGGAGCTGTTTTTT.

This chain uses TRBV5-1 with TRBJ1-2; no reliable D call. Trimming took off 4 bases at V and 6 bases at J, with 10 bases between the two ends. CDR1 and CDR2 (germline): SGHRS, YFSETQ. CDR3 length: 12 amino acids. CDR3 residues: CASSTRGDGYTF. The CDR3 nucleotides are TGCGCCAGCAGCACGAGAGGAGATGGCTACACCTTC.

The rearrangement joins TRBV29-1 to TRBJ1-2, with D hard to call. V lost 1 base and J lost 2, with 8 bases in between. The germline V gene encodes CDR1 SQVTM and CDR2 ANQGSEA. CDR3 length equals 13 residues. The DNA for the CDR3 is TGCAGCGTTGAAGGTCCGGGGAACTATGGCTACACCTTC. It is translated as CSVEGPGNYGYTF.

V usage is TRBV6-1 and J usage is TRBJ2-2; 8 bases match TRBD1. Germline V gene lookup returns CDR1 MNHNS and CDR2 SASEGT. Trimming took 3 bases from V and 3 from J; bases not matched to a gene: 12. The CDR3 has 18 amino acids. The CDR3 protein is CASSDYVRGLHDTGELFF. CDR3 nucleotide sequence: TGTGCCAGCAGTGATTATGTCAGGGGGCTCCATGACACCGGGGAGCTGTTTTTT.

The CDR3 DNA reads TGTGCCAGCAGCTTAGCGGTTTCCGGGGAGCTGTTTTTT. This codes for CASSLAVSGELFF. The chain has TRBV7-3 and TRBJ2-2; D gene uncertain. This CDR3 has 13 amino acids. V lost 2 bases and J 6 bases, leaving 7 bases between the germline ends. Germline values: CDR1 SGHTA, CDR2 FQGTGA.

V gene TRBV6-1 combines with J gene TRBJ2-2, with D maybe TRBD2 (6 bases). Per the germline V gene, CDR1 is MNHNS and CDR2 is SASEGT. The CDR3 is 17 amino acids. The V end lost 1 base, the J end lost 6 bases, and 18 bases lay between the germline ends. CDR3 residues: CASSEERWRGSSGELFF. DNA of the CDR3: TGTGCCAGCAGTGAAGAAAGGTGGCGGGGATCTTCCGGGGAGCTGTTTTTT.

CDR3 protein: CARSSPLFGQGQETQYF. Here the CDR3 DNA reads TGTGCCAGAAGCTCTCCCCTCTTCGGACAGGGACAAGAGACCCAGTACTTC. V is TRBV5-3 and J is TRBJ2-5; 8 bases fit TRBD1. TRBV5-3 is an ORF for which the function is uncertain. The V segment lost 3 bases and the J segment 2 bases; nucleotides outside the gene matches: 12. The CDR3 is 17 residues long.

The rearrangement links TRBV9 to TRBJ1-1; tentative D call: TRBD1 (6 bases). Germline V gene lookup returns CDR1 SGDLS and CDR2 YYNGEE. This CDR3 comprises 12 residues. The V and J ends lost 2 bases and 8 bases respectively, with 10 bases between them. Written as DNA, the CDR3 is TGTGCCAGCAGCGTTTTGACAGGCGAAGCTTTCTTT. It encodes CASSVLTGEAFF.

This clone was observed a few times. J is TRBJ2-1 and V is TRBV9; 7 nucleotides line up with TRBD1. V gave up 4 bases and J gave up 0 bases; unmatched junction bases: 16. Germline values: CDR1 SGDLS, CDR2 YYNGEE. CDR3 length: 19 residues. This CDR3 reads CASSTSGTELTSSYNEQFF. DNA of the CDR3: TGTGCCAGCAGCACCTCCGGGACAGAGTTAACCAGCTCCTACAATGAGCAGTTCTTC.

The chain links TRBV30 to TRBJ2-1; D is unclear. The CDR3 loop spans 14 amino acids. V gave up 3 bases and J gave up 9 bases, with 18 bases separating them. CDR1 and CDR2 from the germline V gene are GTSNPN and SVGIG (reference sequence). The CDR3 region is CAWRTPGGPSEQFF. The DNA for the CDR3 is TGTGCCTGGAGGACCCCTGGCGGTCCGAGTGAGCAGTTCTTC.

This chain links TRBV27 with TRBJ2-1; D might be TRBD2 (5 bases). This CDR3 contains 16 residues. Germline V gene data show CDR1 as MNHEY and CDR2 as SMNVEV (reference sequence). V was clipped by 5 bases and J by 0 bases, with 14 bases between them. The CDR3 nucleotides are TGTGCCAGCAGTATGCCCCGCCGGGACTCCTACAATGAGCAGTTCTTC. Translated: CASSMPRRDSYNEQFF.

The chain recombines TRBV2 with TRBJ2-3; tentative D call: TRBD2 (6 bases). The CDR3 is made up of 14 amino acids. Germline V gene sequence: CDR1 SNHLY, CDR2 FYNNEI. Deletions cut 8 bases from V and 5 bases from J, with 17 bases between. Here the CDR3 reads CASSPGQEGDTQYF. The DNA of the CDR3 is TGTGCCAGCTCCCCCGGGCAGGAGGGAGATACGCAGTATTTT.

The chain recombines TRBV18 with TRBJ1-3, with 7 bases that match TRBD1. Trimming cost V 3 bases and J 4 bases; bases outside gene matches: 6. The CDR3 extends over 15 amino acids. The germline V gene encodes CDR1 KGHSH and CDR2 LQKENI. The CDR3 protein is CASSPSQGVGNTIYF. The CDR3 region has the DNA TGTGCCAGCTCACCCTCGCAGGGGGTCGGAAACACCATATATTTT.

This clone is a singleton in its sample. The chain employs TRBV5-6 and TRBJ2-7, with 7 bases fitting TRBD1. Trimming removed 3 bases from V and 0 bases from J; junction bases left unmatched: 9. The germline gives CDR1 SGHDT, CDR2 YYEEEE. This CDR3 is 16 amino acids long. CDR3 amino acids: CASSWGADRVSYEQYF. As DNA, the CDR3 is TGTGCCAGCAGCTGGGGAGCCGACAGGGTCTCCTACGAGCAGTACTTC.

The chain joins TRBV7-3 to TRBJ2-3, with D possibly being TRBD2 (5 bases). CDR3 size: 13 residues. The V gene lost 5 bases and the J gene lost 7 bases, with 13 bases spanning the gap. CDR1 is SGHTA and CDR2 is FQGTGA in the germline V gene. The CDR3: CASSQQAENTQYF. The CDR3 DNA reads TGTGCCAGCAGCCAGCAAGCGGAGAATACGCAGTATTTT.

This chain joins TRBV7-8 and TRBJ1-5; 9 bases line up with TRBD1. The CDR3 runs to 14 residues. The ends lost 5 bases at V and 3 bases at J; junction bases unmatched: 2. Germline V lookup: CDR1 SGHVS, CDR2 FQNEAQ. CDR3: CASSRDRDNQPQHF. The DNA for the CDR3 is TGTGCCAGCAGCCGGGACAGGGACAATCAGCCCCAGCATTTT.

The chain joins TRBV7-6 to TRBJ2-1; perhaps TRBD1 as D (5 bases). Germline V CDR1 and CDR2: SGHVS, FNYEAQ. The CDR3 is 12 residues long. The V end lost 6 bases, the J end lost 6 bases, and 9 bases lay between the germline ends. CDR3 bases: TGTGCCAGCAGTCTAGGGGTCAATGAGCAGTTCTTC. Translating gives CASSLGVNEQFF.

This clone was found once. The chain employs TRBV10-3 and TRBJ1-3, with TRBD1 identical over 7 bases. Germline values: CDR1 ENHRY, CDR2 SYGVKD. The CDR3 covers 15 residues. The junction had 5 bases not matched to a gene; V was cut back by 4 bases and J by 2 bases. The CDR3, as DNA: TGTGCCATCAGTGGACGACAGGGCGCTGGAAACACCATATATTTT. This encodes CAISGRQGAGNTIYF.

CDR3: CASSPGTTNQPQHF. The CDR3 DNA follows: TGTGCCAGCAGTCCTGGGACTACAAATCAGCCCCAGCATTTT. The chain has TRBV6-6 and TRBJ1-5; D is possibly TRBD1 (5 bases). Germline CDR1 is MNHNY and CDR2 is SVGAGI (reference sequence). This CDR3 has 14 amino acids. Trimming removed 5 bases from V and 4 bases from J, with 12 bases in between.

The V call is TRBV18, the J call TRBJ2-7; TRBD1 matches 7 bases. The CDR3 contains 15 residues. Germline CDR1 is KGHSH and CDR2 is LQKENI. With 3 bases clipped from V and 1 base from J, the junction kept 6 bases outside the gene matches. The CDR3, as DNA: TGTGCCAGCTCACCTCTGGCGACAGGGTCCTACGAGCAGTACTTC. Its protein product is CASSPLATGSYEQYF.

The CDR3: CATSPGDLFGYTF. The CDR3 DNA is TGTGCCACCAGTCCAGGGGACCTATTCGGCTACACCTTC. The chain recombines TRBV24-1 with TRBJ1-2, with D possibly TRBD1 on 6 matching bases. The V gene lost 6 bases and the J gene lost 8 bases, with 15 bases spanning the gap. The CDR3 runs 13 residues. CDR1 KGHDR and CDR2 SFDVKD come from the germline V gene.

The chain joins TRBV27 to TRBJ2-1, with 16 nucleotides matching TRBD2. Losses at the gene ends were 4 bases for V and 6 bases for J; bases not matched to a gene: 9. The germline gives CDR1 MNHEY, CDR2 SMNVEV (reference sequence). The CDR3 is 18 amino acids. The CDR3 DNA reads TGTGCCAGCAGTTCGGGACTAGCGGGGGGGCCTTCTCTCAATGAGCAGTTCTTC. This sequence encodes CASSSGLAGGPSLNEQFF.

This clone was seen a few times. The chain carries TRBV9 and TRBJ2-2; D gene uncertain. Germline V gives CDR1 SGDLS, CDR2 YYNGEE. This CDR3 spans 18 amino acids. With 4 bases removed from V and 0 bases from J, the gap between germline ends came to 19 bases. The CDR3 DNA follows: TGTGCCAGCAGCCTCACTGTCGGGTTGGCAGCGAACACCGGGGAGCTGTTTTTT. Encoded protein: CASSLTVGLAANTGELFF.